Listed here is a single T cell receptor (beta chain). This record comes from a study of T-cell memory formation after mild COVID-19. The CDR3 sequence is 14 residues long. The ends were cut back, 3 bases at V and 0 bases at J, with 9 bases in the middle. Germline assignment: CDR1 SQVTM and CDR2 ANQGSEA. TCRdb re-analysed the 5' RACE reads in MiXCR, keeping a single row per CDR3 protein. This table has 390,000 or so distinct CDR3 sequences, about 16% appearing once. The receptor comes from a man aged 18-30 years who had mild COVID-19 (a few samples of this study predate the infection). Cell type and time point are not known. This chain links TRBV29-1 with TRBJ2-1, with D uncertain. Sample: PBMCs or a T cell subset sorted from them (not recorded which). The CDR3 loop is CSVELESSYNEQFF. CDR3 DNA sequence: TGCAGCGTTGAGCTGGAATCCTCCTACAATGAGCAGTTCTTC.